This TCR beta chain was profiled in a study of blood T cells in healthy people across ages. With a J-beta primer mix and a sample-barcoded 5' primer, a second PCR ran about 6 to 11 cycles. TCRdb ran MiXCR on the 5' RACE reads and lists one entry per CDR3 protein. The sample lists roughly 2 million distinct CDR3 sequences, about 49% occurring once. This clonotype occurred a few times. The clonotype was recovered from a woman aged 40-49 years in good health. The source material was blood.

This CDR3 reads CASSFQSTLTPNYGYTF. The CDR3 region has the DNA TGTGCCAGCAGCTTTCAGAGCACCTTAACCCCGAACTATGGCTACACCTTC. V usage is TRBV7-2 and J usage is TRBJ1-2; D ambiguous. The V gene lost 3 bases and the J gene lost 2 bases, with 19 bases spanning the gap. The CDR3 loop spans 17 amino acids. Germline V gene data show CDR1 as SGHTA and CDR2 as FQGNSA.